Detailed here is one T cell receptor beta chain. In TCRdb, the RACE reads were re-called with MiXCR into one record per CDR3 protein. This sample has some 300,000 distinct CDR3 sequences, with about 5% found just once. This sample is part of a study of human T cells and chemical hapten exposure. CDR3 length: 13 residues. V was clipped by 11 bases and J by 2 bases, with 13 bases between them. The V gene's germline CDR1 is SGHVS and CDR2 FQNEAQ. This sample's time point: pre-sensitization, week 0. Sample treatment: therapeutic diphenylcyclopropenone sensitization with weekly scalp DPC. The V and J genes are TRBV7-8 and TRBJ2-1; perhaps D is TRBD1 or TRBD2 (5 bases each). The input for sequencing was whole blood, taken in connection with sensitization to the hapten diphenylcyclopropenone (DPC). The clonotype was recovered from a woman aged 18-29 years with alopecia areata. Some clones in this sample may be carry-over from other donors' samples. The CDR3 protein is CAAGSLTYNEQFF. The CDR3 DNA follows: TGTGCCGCAGGGAGTCTAACCTACAATGAGCAGTTCTTC.